This TCR beta chain was recorded in a study of blood T cell repertoires in COVID-19. At the level of the study: Donors in the United States, Italy and Spain gave samples during acute or convalescent COVID-19. PBMCs, B-cell-depleted T cells, or T cells provided the cDNA or gDNA that made up the material.

Germline CDR1 reads MNHEY; CDR2 reads SVGEGT. Trimming stripped 2 bases from V and 6 bases from J, with 13 bases between. This CDR3 region has 14 residues. Per the study methods: Reference gene primer amplification gave nucleated cell count estimates. Data came from immunoSEQ multiplex PCR; TCRdb stores just in-frame clones and leaves some out. V and J calls plus clone size are reproduced from that table; the DNA served to infer D and trimming. The sample includes 200,000 to 250,000 clones, approximately 77% seen only once; the top ten take 3% to 4%. Material for sequencing was peripheral blood. This clonotype was obtained from a woman over 75 with acute or convalescent COVID-19. The rearrangement joins TRBV6-2 or TRBV6-3 to TRBJ1-2; D is undetermined. CDR3 nucleotide sequence: TGTGCCAGCAGTTACGATCCCTCCCGGGATGGCTACACCTTC. Protein product: CASSYDPSRDGYTF.